The present T cell receptor (beta chain) was sequenced within a study of blood T cell repertoires in COVID-19. Whole-study context: Donors in the United States, Italy and Spain gave samples during acute or convalescent COVID-19. In each case, the material was cDNA or gDNA derived from T cells, B-cell-depleted T cells, or PBMCs.

As processed by the authors: Amplification from reference gene primers served as the basis for estimated nucleated cell counts. Data came from immunoSEQ multiplex PCR; TCRdb stores just in-frame clones and leaves some out. D and trimming come from the DNA, and the V and J calls and clone size come from that table. In the table there are fewer than 300,000 clones, 65% to 90% of which are singletons. Trimming left V 5 bases short and J 4 bases short, with 6 bases between. CDR3 length: 12 residues. CDR1 and CDR2 from the germline V gene are LNHDA and SQIVND (reference sequence). The clonotype originates from a man aged 45 to 65 with active or convalescent COVID-19. The source material was peripheral blood. The gene calls are TRBV19 and TRBJ1-5; D uncertain. The CDR3 DNA is TGTGCCAGTAGTTTCCAAAATCAGCCCCAGCATTTT. It yields the protein CASSFQNQPQHF. The variable domain in full, completed from reference TRBV19 and TRBJ1-5, reads DGGITQSPKYLFRKEGQNVTLSCEQNLNHDAMYWYRQDPGQGLRLIYYSQIVNDFQKGDIAEGYSVSREKKESFPLTVTSAQKNPTAFYLCASSFQNQPQHFGDGTRLSIL.